Presented here are 27 T cell receptor beta chains from one specimen sequenced in a study of CD8+CD57+ T cells in acquired aplastic anemia. Template material for TCR beta VDJ and CDR3 profiling consisted of genomic DNA. Each CDR3 protein is one row after TCRdb ran MiXCR on the reads. The sample consists of 200,000 to 250,000 distinct CDR3 sequences, over 40% of them appearing once. Patients who underwent sequencing had shown CD8+CD57+ cell expansion by flow cytometry. Input material: sorted CD4+, CD8+, or CD8+CD57+ T cells (not recorded which) from PBMCs. The source is a human donor with aplastic anemia.

This clonotype came up many times. The V call is TRBV5-1, the J call TRBJ1-5; D unresolved. V lost 4 bases and J lost 2, with 10 bases in between. Looked up from germline, CDR1 is SGHRS and CDR2 is YFSETQ. CDR3 length equals 14 residues. CDR3 sequence reads: CASSPGWGNQPQHF. Here the CDR3 DNA reads TGCGCCAGCAGCCCCGGGTGGGGCAATCAGCCCCAGCATTTT.

The rearrangement links TRBV19 to TRBJ1-2; 8 nucleotides match TRBD1. Per germline, CDR1 LNHDA and CDR2 SQIVND (reference sequence). The CDR3 is 17 amino acids. The ends lost 2 bases at V and 8 bases at J; junction bases unmatched: 16. The CDR3 loop is CASSISRGRGQAKGYTF. CDR3 in DNA: TGTGCCAGTAGTATATCCCGGGGAAGGGGACAGGCCAAGGGCTACACCTTC.

The count of this clonotype is one. The V and J genes are TRBV20-1 and TRBJ2-3; D unclear. CDR3 length: 12 residues. Trimming took 1 base from V and 6 from J, leaving 8 bases between them. The germline V gene encodes CDR1 DFQATT and CDR2 SNEGSKA (reference sequence). CDR3 sequence: CSARVRLDTQYF. The CDR3 nucleotides are TGCAGTGCTAGAGTTAGGTTGGATACGCAGTATTTT.

This clonotype was picked up a small number of times. The V gene is TRBV2, the J gene TRBJ1-1; D unresolved. Between the trimmed V and J ends, which lost 8 bases and 0 bases, there was a span of 19 bases. The CDR3 has 16 residues. The germline V gene encodes CDR1 SNHLY and CDR2 FYNNEI. The CDR3 nucleotides read TGTGCCAGCTCCTCGGATGGGATGGGAGTGAACACTGAAGCTTTCTTT. It specifies CASSSDGMGVNTEAFF.

This clonotype was observed at least ten times. This chain joins TRBV27 and TRBJ2-1, with a weak D call TRBD2 (6 bases). CDR1 and CDR2 (germline): MNHEY, SMNVEV (reference sequence). Trimming took 0 bases from V and 3 from J, leaving 9 bases between them. The CDR3 consists of 15 residues. DNA for the CDR3: TGTGCCAGCAGTTTATCTGCGGACTACTACAATGAGCAGTTCTTC. Translation: CASSLSADYYNEQFF.

This clonotype was counted between two and nine times. The chain has TRBV6-5 and TRBJ2-2; D may be TRBD2 (5 bases). This CDR3 has 14 amino acids. Germline CDR1 is MNHEY and CDR2 is SVGAGI. Between the trimmed V and J ends, which lost 7 bases and 1 base, there was a span of 10 bases. CDR3 bases: TGTGCCAGCAAATTTGGAGGGAACACCGGGGAGCTGTTTTTT. Its translation is CASKFGGNTGELFF.

To note about this clonotype: Sequence at one end of the junction differs from germline and may be a read error. The chain is built from TRBV27 and TRBJ2-7; TRBD1 agrees at 10 bases. The germline V gene has CDR1 MNHEY and CDR2 SMNVEV (reference sequence). The CDR3 consists of 10 residues. The DNA of the CDR3 is TGTGCCAGCAGTGACAGGGGGCTACACTTC. Translation: CASSDRGLHF.

In this sample, this clonotype turned up a few times. The chain links TRBV12-3 or TRBV12-4 to TRBJ2-2, with 8 nucleotides matching TRBD2. The CDR3 extends over 15 amino acids. J was trimmed by 7 bases and V by 2 bases; bases with no gene match: 6. The CDR3 sequence: CASSLSGGHSGELFF. The CDR3 DNA reads TGTGCCAGCAGTTTAAGCGGGGGCCATAGCGGGGAGCTGTTTTTT.

The chain is built from TRBV20-1 and TRBJ2-1, with 11 bases fitting TRBD1. Germline V CDR1 and CDR2: DFQATT, SNEGSKA (reference sequence). This CDR3 region has 16 residues. V lost 0 bases and J lost 8; bases outside the gene matches: 9. CDR3 protein: CSARDQGQGGRDEQFF. CDR3 nucleotide sequence: TGCAGTGCTAGAGATCAGGGACAGGGGGGGAGGGATGAGCAGTTCTTC.

The chain links TRBV15 to TRBJ2-1; 9 bases align to TRBD1. The CDR3 is made up of 18 amino acids. Trimming removed 0 bases from V and 8 bases from J; junction bases left unmatched: 14. Germline V lookup: CDR1 LNHNV, CDR2 YYDKDF (reference sequence). CDR3 bases: TGTGCCACCAGCAGAGACCCCCCTTCCGGGACAGGGTACGATGAGCAGTTCTTC. Encoded protein: CATSRDPPSGTGYDEQFF. Complete variable domain (other parts from reference TRBV15 and TRBJ2-1): DAMVIQNPRYQVTQFGKPVTLSCSQTLNHNVMYWYQQKSSQAPKLLFHYYDKDFNNEADTPDNFQSRRPNTSFCFLDIRSPGLGDTAMYLCATSRDPPSGTGYDEQFFGPGTRLTVL.

This rearrangement joins TRBV2 to TRBJ2-4, with D perhaps given as TRBD1 or TRBD2 (5 bases each). CDR3 length: 13 amino acids. CDR1 SNHLY and CDR2 FYNNEI come from the germline V gene. Deletions cut 5 bases from V and 5 bases from J, with 10 bases between. Written as DNA, the CDR3 is TGTGCCAGCAGTTCATCGGGACAAAACATTCAGTACTTC. This translates into CASSSSGQNIQYF.

This clonotype was seen only once. The CDR3 does not close with the conserved phenylalanine or tryptophan, likely indicating a read error. Because the CDR3's place on the DNA is in doubt, the DNA is left out and the CDR3 is given as listed by TCRdb. This chain links TRBV9 with TRBJ2-6; the table names TRBD1, a call not compared with the DNA. The CDR3 comprises 10 residues, both ends counted. CDR1 is SGDLS, CDR2 YYNGEE, per germline. CDR3 sequence: CASSVGGGVT.

The DNA of the CDR3 is TGTGCCAGCAGACCGACTAGCGCTAACAATGAGCAGTTCTTC. Protein product: CASRPTSANNEQFF. This chain joins TRBV6-6 and TRBJ2-1; 8 bases agree with TRBD2. Germline CDR1 reads MNHNY; CDR2 reads SVGAGI (reference sequence). The CDR3 spans 14 residues. V shed 6 bases and J 5 bases; nucleotides not matched to a gene: 6.

The rearrangement joins TRBV3-1 to TRBJ2-7; possibly TRBD1 for D (5 bases). CDR1 and CDR2 from the germline V gene are LGHDT and YNNKEL (reference sequence). This CDR3 comprises 15 residues. The V end lost 6 bases, the J end lost 5 bases, and 20 bases lay between the germline ends. CDR3 sequence reads: CASSLPGQGVDEQYF. DNA for the CDR3: TGTGCCAGCAGTCTCCCCGGACAAGGGGTCGACGAGCAGTACTTC.

In its sample, this clonotype was seen many times. V and J are TRBV19 and TRBJ1-5, with a weak D call TRBD1 (6 bases). CDR1 LNHDA and CDR2 SQIVND come from the germline V gene (reference sequence). The CDR3 spans 15 residues. Trimming shortened V by 5 bases and J by 2 bases, and 13 bases separated the two germline ends. The CDR3 spells CASSPRGVGNQPQHF. The CDR3 DNA is TGTGCCAGTAGTCCCAGGGGAGTGGGCAATCAGCCCCAGCATTTT.

The V call is TRBV15, the J call TRBJ1-5; no definite D call. Looked up from germline, CDR1 is LNHNV and CDR2 is YYDKDF (reference sequence). This CDR3 is 18 amino acids long. V lost 4 bases, J lost 2 bases, and 21 bases lay in between. The CDR3 DNA follows: TGTGCCACCAGCAAAGAATACAGCCTCCTCTCGGGCAATCAGCCCCAGCATTTT. Encoded protein: CATSKEYSLLSGNQPQHF. The whole variable domain, remainder taken from reference TRBV15 and TRBJ1-5, is DAMVIQNPRYQVTQFGKPVTLSCSQTLNHNVMYWYQQKSSQAPKLLFHYYDKDFNNEADTPDNFQSRRPNTSFCFLDIRSPGLGDTAMYLCATSKEYSLLSGNQPQHFGDGTRLSIL.

This clonotype was seen ten or more times. The genes are TRBV5-5 and TRBJ1-4; D is undetermined. Trimming left V 0 bases short and J 8 bases short, with 8 bases between. CDR1 is SGHKS and CDR2 is YYEKEE in the germline V gene (reference sequence). The CDR3 sequence is 13 residues long. The CDR3 DNA reads TGTGCCAGCAGCTTGGCTAACGGAGAAAAACTGTTTTTT. Residues: CASSLANGEKLFF.

The chain combines TRBV6-5 with TRBJ2-6; 12 bases align to TRBD1. V shed 2 bases, J shed 3 bases, and the junction held 2 bases outside the gene matches. The CDR3 is made up of 17 amino acids. Germline CDR1 is MNHEY and CDR2 is SVGAGI. The CDR3: CASSYRDRGLGANVLTF. DNA of the CDR3: TGTGCCAGCAGTTACAGGGACAGGGGGCTTGGGGCCAACGTCCTGACTTTC.

This clonotype has just one count. This may arise from a read error, as a much more abundant clone is one base away. This chain connects TRBV7-2 to TRBJ2-5, with TRBD1 as a possible D gene (5 bases). The V gene's germline CDR1 is SGHTA and CDR2 FQGNSA. The germline V and J ends were trimmed by 4 bases and 1 base, with 10 bases remaining between them. This CDR3 region has 14 residues. In DNA, the CDR3 is TGTGCCAGCAGCTCCCAGGGATTCCAAGAGACCCAGTACTTC. Its protein product is CASSSQGFQETQYF.

CDR3 nucleotide sequence: TGTGCCAGCAGCTGGACTAGCGGGGGCACAGATACGCAGTATTTT. This sequence encodes CASSWTSGGTDTQYF. The genes are TRBV5-4 and TRBJ2-3, with 12 bases lining up with TRBD2. The V and J ends lost 3 bases and 1 base, in that order; junction bases with no gene match: 0. The length of the CDR3 is 15 residues. The germline CDR1 and CDR2 sequences are SGHNT and YYREEE (reference sequence).

The genes are TRBV5-1 and TRBJ2-7, with D possibly matching TRBD2 (6 bases). Trimming stripped 1 base from V and 6 bases from J, with 17 bases between. Germline V lookup: CDR1 SGHRS, CDR2 YFSETQ. The CDR3 has 15 amino acids. Here the CDR3 reads CASSLLGGRDSEQYF. In DNA form, the CDR3 reads TGCGCCAGCAGCTTGCTGGGAGGAAGGGATAGCGAGCAGTACTTC. Full variable domain (rest looked up from reference TRBV5-1 and TRBJ2-7): KAGVTQTPRYLIKTRGQQVTLSCSPISGHRSVSWYQQTPGQGLQFLFEYFSETQRNKGNFPGRFSGRQFSNSRSEMNVSTLELGDSALYLCASSLLGGRDSEQYFGPGTRLTVT.

CDR3 residues: CASSYRGETQYF. The CDR3 bases are TGTGCCAGCAGCTACAGGGGGGAGACCCAGTACTTC. This chain connects TRBV7-3 to TRBJ2-5, with 8 nucleotides matching TRBD1. The germline V gene has CDR1 SGHTA and CDR2 FQGTGA. The CDR3 contains 12 residues. V dropped 4 bases and J dropped 5; count of bases not matched to a gene: 0.

This clonotype was detected only a few times. The V and J genes are TRBV15 and TRBJ2-3; D is perhaps TRBD1 or TRBD2 (6 bases each). V lost 2 bases and J 5 bases, leaving 11 bases between the germline ends. This CDR3 comprises 14 residues. Germline lookup yields CDR1 LNHNV and CDR2 YYDKDF (reference sequence). CDR3 amino acids: CATSRRGRGDTQYF. The CDR3 DNA reads TGTGCCACCAGCAGACGGGGGCGGGGAGATACGCAGTATTTT.

The chain carries TRBV19 and TRBJ1-2, with TRBD1 matching 9 bases. The CDR3 consists of 16 residues. Germline values: CDR1 LNHDA, CDR2 SQIVND (reference sequence). J lost 0 bases, V lost 9 bases, and 11 bases had no gene match. The chain's CDR3 is CASVSGTGTTNYGYTF. CDR3 in DNA: TGTGCCAGCGTCTCCGGGACAGGGACTACTAACTATGGCTACACCTTC.

The chain carries TRBV3-1 and TRBJ2-3; 14 nucleotides agree with TRBD2. The CDR3 loop spans 17 amino acids. V was clipped by 4 bases and J by 0 bases; unmatched bases: 3. Germline V CDR1 and CDR2: LGHDT, YNNKEL (reference sequence). The CDR3 sequence is CASSRRLAGGSTDTQYF. CDR3 nucleotide sequence: TGTGCCAGCAGCCGCCGACTAGCGGGGGGGAGCACAGATACGCAGTATTTT.

This clonotype has at least ten counts. J is TRBJ2-5 and V is TRBV5-6; D not resolved. Trimming removed 0 bases at V and 5 bases at J, with 5 bases between. The length of the CDR3 is 12 residues. The germline gives CDR1 SGHDT, CDR2 YYEEEE. CDR3 in amino acids: CASSLVSETQYF. The CDR3 nucleotides read TGTGCCAGCAGCTTGGTATCGGAGACCCAGTACTTC.

As to this clonotype: Lacking the conserved final phenylalanine or tryptophan, this CDR3 likely reflects a read error. It is unclear where the CDR3 begins or ends on the DNA, so no DNA is shown, and the CDR3 is as TCRdb lists it. The gene calls are TRBV6-6 and TRBJ2-1; the table calls TRBD2, which could not be checked here. The CDR3 spans 10 residues, counting both ends. Germline CDR1 MNHNY, CDR2 SVGAGI (reference sequence). CDR3 region: CASSQLGLAY.